The rows below give T cell receptor beta chains drawn from one sample of a study of T cells in Graves' hyperthyroidism and ophthalmopathy. Each CDR3 protein is one row after TCRdb ran MiXCR on the multiplex PCR reads. The profile shows 540,000 or so distinct CDR3 sequences, around a sixth of them singletons. The sample consisted of blood. The receptors come from a young woman with Graves' hyperthyroidism. Both conserved end residues are part of each CDR3. A D gene is named only where the DNA matches it firmly. A clone size is listed for some rows: how often the clone was seen (once, few, many), or a class if it is expanded.

cdr3_length | j_call | d_call | v_call | clone_size | cdr3_aa | cdr3_nt
12 | TRBJ1-1 | NA | TRBV6-1 | many | CASSWENTEAFF | TGTGCCAGCAGTTGGGAGAACACTGAAGCTTTCTTT
14 | TRBJ2-3 | NA | TRBV5-4 | many | CASSTGINTDTQYF | TGTGCCAGCAGTACCGGGATAAACACAGATACGCAGTATTTT
14 | TRBJ2-3 | TRBD2 | TRBV6-2/TRBV6-3 | NA | CASSQAGETDTQYF | TGTGCCAGCAGCCAAGCGGGAGAGACAGATACGCAGTATTTT
16 | TRBJ2-3 | TRBD2 | TRBV20-1 | NA | CSARDILAGAADTQYF | TGCAGTGCTAGAGATATACTAGCGGGAGCAGCAGATACGCAGTATTTT
14 | TRBJ1-2 | NA | TRBV3-1 | few | CASSRDPGKNGYTF | TGTGCCAGCAGCCGCGACCCAGGGAAAAACGGCTACACCTTC
19 | TRBJ1-2 | TRBD1 | TRBV28 | many | CASSLFLKVTRGLGYGYTF | TGTGCCAGCAGTTTATTCCTCAAGGTTACAAGGGGGCTAGGCTATGGCTACACCTTC
14 | TRBJ2-2 | NA | TRBV19 | NA | CASNPKVNTGELFF | TGTGCCAGCAATCCGAAAGTTAACACCGGGGAGCTGTTTTTT
16 | TRBJ2-1 | NA | TRBV2 | NA | CASSGFQPSSYNEQFF | TGTGCCAGCAGTGGTTTTCAGCCAAGCTCCTACAATGAGCAGTTCTTC
12 | TRBJ1-2 | NA | TRBV7-9 | few | CASSLGVNGYTF | TGTGCCAGCAGCTTAGGGGTTAATGGCTACACCTTC
15 | TRBJ2-2 | NA | TRBV5-4 | NA | CASSLWDVNTGELFF | TGTGCCAGCAGCTTATGGGACGTAAACACCGGGGAGCTGTTTTTT
14 | TRBJ2-7 | TRBD2 | TRBV6-4 | NA | CASSLAGGTGEQYF | TGTGCCAGCAGCCTAGCGGGAGGGACGGGTGAGCAGTACTTC
15 | TRBJ2-2 | TRBD1 | TRBV19 | NA | CASSPRDRNAGELFF | TGTGCCAGTAGTCCAAGGGACAGGAACGCCGGGGAGCTGTTTTTT
15 | TRBJ1-1 | TRBD1 | TRBV6-1 | many | CASSPTTTGGTEAFF | TGTGCCAGCAGTCCAACTACAACAGGGGGCACTGAAGCTTTCTTT
15 | TRBJ2-1 | TRBD2 | TRBV5-5 | few | CASSLTSGPWLEQFF | TGTGCCAGCAGTTTGACTAGCGGGCCCTGGCTGGAGCAGTTCTTC
13 | TRBJ2-7 | NA | TRBV18 | many | CASSPPSGYEQYF | TGTGCCAGCTCACCACCCTCCGGCTACGAGCAGTACTTC
15 | TRBJ2-7 | TRBD2 | TRBV27 | many | CASSSLAGVGLEQYF | TGTGCCAGCAGTTCCTTAGCGGGAGTGGGGCTCGAGCAGTACTTC
16 | TRBJ2-7 | NA | TRBV6-1 | many | CASSEARATGTYEQYF | TGTGCCAGCAGTGAAGCGCGAGCGACTGGGACGTACGAGCAGTACTTC
14 | TRBJ2-1 | NA | TRBV30 | many | CAWSVRAVSNEQFF | TGTGCCTGGAGTGTTCGGGCGGTCAGCAATGAGCAGTTCTTC
13 | TRBJ2-1 | NA | TRBV20-1 | NA | CSSLREGGDEQFF | TGCAGTTCCCTCCGCGAGGGGGGGGATGAGCAGTTCTTC
13 | TRBJ2-5 | NA | TRBV9 | few | CASSGLGQETQYF | TGTGCCAGCAGCGGCCTTGGGCAAGAGACCCAGTACTTC
14 | TRBJ2-7 | NA | TRBV28 | NA | CASRPFITFSEQYF | TGTGCCAGCAGGCCATTTATAACGTTTTCCGAGCAGTACTTC
16 | TRBJ2-1 | TRBD1 | TRBV7-3 | many | CASSSTGTGGFDEQFF | TGTGCCAGCAGCTCGACCGGGACAGGGGGCTTTGATGAGCAGTTCTTC
16 | TRBJ2-7 | TRBD2 | TRBV10-3 | many | CAISAGTSGSGYEQYF | TGTGCCATCAGTGCGGGGACTAGCGGGAGTGGATACGAGCAGTACTTC
13 | TRBJ2-2 | NA | TRBV10-3 | few | CAISGQNTGELFF | TGTGCCATCAGTGGACAGAACACCGGGGAGCTGTTTTTT
14 | TRBJ2-3 | NA | TRBV7-3 | NA | CASSIGLNTDTQYF | TGTGCCAGCAGCATCGGACTTAACACAGATACGCAGTATTTT
15 | TRBJ1-4 | NA | TRBV12-3/TRBV12-4 | many | CASSSSWDGNEKLFF | TGTGCCAGCAGTTCCTCTTGGGACGGGAATGAAAAACTGTTTTTT
18 | TRBJ2-2 | TRBD2 | TRBV25-1 | NA | CAGSPKTPAGGWTGELFF | TGTGCCGGCAGCCCGAAGACACCAGCGGGAGGGTGGACCGGGGAGCTGTTTTTT
13 | TRBJ2-1 | NA | TRBV12-3/TRBV12-4 | many | CASSSSRGYEQFF | TGTGCCAGCAGTTCTAGCAGGGGCTATGAGCAGTTCTTC
15 | TRBJ1-1 | NA | TRBV6-1 | many | CASPKTGAADTEAFF | TGTGCCAGCCCGAAGACGGGGGCGGCGGACACTGAAGCTTTCTTT
15 | TRBJ2-2 | TRBD1 | TRBV27 | NA | CASSRDRRNTGELFF | TGTGCCAGCAGCAGGGACAGGAGAAACACCGGGGAGCTGTTTTTT
16 | TRBJ2-7 | NA | TRBV11-2 | many | CASSLTILSNSYEQYF | TGTGCCAGCAGCCTAACAATTCTCAGTAACTCCTACGAGCAGTACTTC
13 | TRBJ2-3 | TRBD2 | TRBV20-1 | NA | CSAPSGSSDTQYF | TGCAGTGCACCGAGCGGGAGCTCAGATACGCAGTATTTT
17 | TRBJ1-5 | NA | TRBV12-3/TRBV12-4 | NA | CASSMGLQGWGSQPQHF | TGTGCCAGCAGTATGGGTTTACAGGGTTGGGGCAGTCAGCCCCAGCATTTT
14 | TRBJ1-2 | NA | TRBV29-1 | many | CSVGLVIGGYGYTF | TGCAGCGTCGGACTGGTGATCGGTGGCTATGGCTACACCTTC
14 | TRBJ1-1 | NA | TRBV20-1 | NA | CSARGPGRYTEAFF | TGCAGTGCTAGAGGCCCAGGCCGATACACTGAAGCTTTCTTT
14 | TRBJ2-3 | NA | TRBV6-5 | many | CASSYNGRGDTQYF | TGTGCCAGCAGTTACAACGGGAGAGGAGATACGCAGTATTTT
15 | TRBJ2-3 | NA | TRBV7-8 | many | CASRRRGKGTDTQYF | TGTGCCAGCAGACGAAGGGGAAAGGGCACAGATACGCAGTATTTT
14 | TRBJ1-1 | NA | TRBV30 | many | CAWSIGRTNTEAFF | TGTGCCTGGAGTATAGGACGGACGAACACTGAAGCTTTCTTT
14 | TRBJ2-5 | NA | TRBV4-1 | NA | CASSQGGVRETQYF | TGCGCCAGCAGCCAAGGTGGGGTGCGCGAGACCCAGTACTTC
13 | TRBJ1-5 | NA | TRBV29-1 | many | CSVLQGLDQPQHF | TGCAGCGTTCTCCAGGGTCTAGATCAGCCCCAGCATTTT
14 | TRBJ2-1 | TRBD1 | TRBV7-8 | few | CASSPDRGGNEQFF | TGTGCCAGCAGCCCGGACAGGGGGGGCAATGAGCAGTTCTTC
18 | TRBJ2-7 | NA | TRBV6-2/TRBV6-3 | NA | CASSLRVVGTQRAYEQYF | TGTGCCAGCAGTTTACGGGTGGTGGGGACCCAGAGGGCCTACGAGCAGTACTTC